This TCR beta chain was identified during a study of neurological immune-mediated disorders. This clonotype was seen at least ten times. Trimming stripped 0 bases from V and 0 bases from J, with 10 bases between. The CDR3 covers 16 residues. Germline CDR1 and CDR2: SGDLS and YYNGEE. Template-switch 5'RACE cDNA synthesis added a 10-nucleotide unique molecular identifier. The authors obtained over 170 million TCR-beta sequences from 15-18 subjects per sequencing run. TCRdb reanalysed the 5' RACE reads using MiXCR and keeps one entry per CDR3 protein. The sample consists of over 15,000 distinct CDR3 sequences, roughly 14% of them appearing once.

The rearrangement links TRBV9 to TRBJ1-3; TRBD1 might be the D (6 bases). Source material: PBMCs. The clonotype comes from a man aged 55 to 70 with HTLV-1-associated myelopathy (HAM/TSP). CDR3 protein: CASSVEAGHSGNTIYF. The CDR3 DNA is TGTGCCAGCAGCGTAGAGGCGGGACACTCTGGAAACACCATATATTTT. The variable domain in full, with the rest retrieved from reference TRBV9 and TRBJ1-3, is DSGVTQTPKHLITATGQRVTLRCSPRSGDLSVYWYQQSLDQGLQFLIQYYNGEERAKGNILERFSAQQFPDLHSELNLSSLELGDSALYFCASSVEAGHSGNTIYFGEGSWLTVV.